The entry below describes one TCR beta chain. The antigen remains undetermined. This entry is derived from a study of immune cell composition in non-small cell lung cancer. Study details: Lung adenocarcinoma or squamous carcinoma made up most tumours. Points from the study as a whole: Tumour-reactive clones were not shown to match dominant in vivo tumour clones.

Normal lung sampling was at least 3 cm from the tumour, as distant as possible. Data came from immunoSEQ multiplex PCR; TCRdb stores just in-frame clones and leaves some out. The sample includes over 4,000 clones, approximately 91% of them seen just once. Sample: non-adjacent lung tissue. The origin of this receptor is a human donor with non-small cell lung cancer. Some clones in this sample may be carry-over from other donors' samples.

The DNA of the CDR3 is TGTGCCAGTAGTAGTATGGTTTGGGACAGGGATCGAGATCAGCCCCAGCATTTT. Translated, it gives CASSSMVWDRDRDQPQHF. The J gene is TRBJ1-5, the V gene TRBV19; TRBD1 agrees at 9 bases. The V and J ends lost 4 bases and 5 bases, in that order; junction bases with no gene match: 15. Germline CDR1 and CDR2: LNHDA and SQIVND (reference sequence). CDR3 length: 18 residues.